These 23 T cell receptor beta chains originate from one sample sequenced in a study of T cell repertoires in cytomegalovirus infection. TCRdb reanalysed the reads using MiXCR and keeps one entry per CDR3 protein. The table shows some 110,000 distinct CDR3 sequences, with around 32% occurring only once. These receptors' targets are unknown. This material consisted of CD8+ T cells from cultured PBMCs, taken from culture after CMV antigen stimulation. The receptors derive from a human donor in good health (CMV status not recorded). Some clones in this sample may be carry-over from other donors' samples.

This clonotype was detected only a few times. The rearrangement links TRBV7-8 to TRBJ1-1; the D is unclear. Germline CDR1 is SGHVS and CDR2 is FQNEAQ. The V gene lost 6 bases and the J gene lost 5 bases, with 13 bases spanning the gap. The CDR3 extends over 13 amino acids. The CDR3 coding sequence is TGTGCCAGCAGTTCCCCTCGTGGAACTGAAGCTTTCTTT. Protein product: CASSSPRGTEAFF.

This clonotype has only a few counts. The chain has TRBV7-6 and TRBJ2-3; TRBD1 agrees at 7 bases. V was pared by 1 base and J by 2 bases, with 9 bases of the junction left unmatched. This CDR3 contains 17 residues. Germline CDR1 is SGHVS and CDR2 is FNYEAQ. The CDR3 DNA reads TGTGCCAGCAGCTTAGGGAACAGGGGCGCTTTCACAGATACGCAGTATTTT. Translated, it gives CASSLGNRGAFTDTQYF.

This chain links TRBV27 with TRBJ1-5, with D possibly TRBD1 on 5 matching bases. This CDR3 region has 14 residues. Germline V gene sequence: CDR1 MNHEY, CDR2 SMNVEV (reference sequence). V was cut by 3 bases and J by 7 bases, with 13 bases left in between. The CDR3 sequence is CASSFTGIRQPQHF. DNA of the CDR3: TGTGCCAGCAGTTTTACAGGTATAAGGCAGCCCCAGCATTTT.

The chain carries TRBV28 and TRBJ2-7; 9 bases agree with TRBD1. Germline V CDR1 and CDR2: MDHEN, SYDVKM. J was trimmed by 3 bases and V by 6 bases; bases with no gene match: 6. The CDR3 is made up of 14 amino acids. The CDR3 bases are TGTGCCAGCAGCCTAACGGGACAGGGCTACGAGCAGTACTTC. Encoded protein: CASSLTGQGYEQYF.

The chain recombines TRBV6-1 with TRBJ2-3; TRBD2 agrees at 9 bases. The CDR3 runs 16 residues. The V gene end was trimmed by 2 bases and the J gene end by 4 bases; junction bases not matched to a gene: 7. CDR1 and CDR2 (germline): MNHNS, SASEGT. The CDR3 is CASSEYSGGRADTQYF. In nucleotides, the CDR3 is TGTGCCAGCAGTGAATATAGCGGGGGAAGGGCAGATACGCAGTATTTT.

The rearrangement links TRBV6-2 or TRBV6-3 to TRBJ2-5; D may be TRBD2 (5 bases). Germline CDR1 is MNHEY and CDR2 is SVGEGT. With 11 bases removed from V and 4 bases from J, the gap between germline ends came to 8 bases. The CDR3 totals 10 residues. CDR3 sequence: CALGGETQYF. CDR3 nucleotides: TGTGCCCTCGGAGGAGAGACCCAGTACTTC.

This clonotype was counted only a few times. V is TRBV28 and J is TRBJ2-7; 12 bases match TRBD1. After removal of 6 bases from V and 7 bases from J, the junction contained 13 bases not matched to a gene. The CDR3 consists of 16 residues. Germline-derived CDR1 and CDR2 are MDHEN and SYDVKM. The CDR3 spells CASSRNRDRGQREQYF. CDR3 bases: TGTGCCAGCAGCAGGAACCGGGACAGGGGGCAACGTGAGCAGTACTTC.

The gene calls are TRBV4-1 and TRBJ1-5; D is perhaps TRBD1 (5 bases). Trimming cost V 1 base and J 0 bases, with 7 bases left between them. CDR3 length: 15 residues. CDR1 is MGHRA and CDR2 is YSYEKL in the germline V gene. The DNA for the CDR3 is TGCGCCAGCAGCCAAGTTCAGGGTAGCAATCAGCCCCAGCATTTT. It codes for CASSQVQGSNQPQHF.

This clonotype occurred many times. The chain links TRBV4-3 to TRBJ2-7; 10 bases line up with TRBD1. V trimming: 0 bases; J trimming: 3 bases; junction bases outside the gene matches: 5. The CDR3 consists of 16 residues. CDR1 is LGHNA, CDR2 YSLEER, per germline. The CDR3 bases are TGCGCCAGCAGCCAAGACAGGGACAGGGGAATCTACGAGCAGTACTTC. The encoded protein is CASSQDRDRGIYEQYF.

This clonotype was counted a single time. V gene TRBV15 combines with J gene TRBJ1-4; 9 bases map to TRBD1. Germline CDR1 reads LNHNV; CDR2 reads YYDKDF (reference sequence). This CDR3 is built from 15 residues. Unmatched junction bases numbered 5, after V lost 4 bases and J lost 5 bases. For the CDR3, the DNA is TGTGCCACCAGCACCCCCGGGACAGGGAATGAAAAACTGTTTTTT. Its protein is CATSTPGTGNEKLFF.

The chain joins TRBV12-3 or TRBV12-4 to TRBJ1-1; TRBD1 is a possible D gene (5 bases). With 5 bases removed from V and 6 bases from J, the gap between germline ends came to 16 bases. The CDR3 has 14 residues. CDR3 protein: CASSNIGGGAEAFF. The CDR3 DNA reads as TGTGCCAGCAGTAACATCGGGGGAGGCGCTGAAGCTTTCTTT.

The CDR3 coding sequence is TGTGCCAGCAGTGAAGCCTGGGGGAACGAGCAGTACTTC. This sequence encodes CASSEAWGNEQYF. The chain joins TRBV2 to TRBJ2-7; D tentatively reads TRBD1 or TRBD2 (5 bases each). This CDR3 comprises 13 residues. CDR1 is SNHLY, CDR2 FYNNEI, per germline. V gave up 0 bases and J gave up 5 bases, with 8 bases separating them. Variable domain in full (rest from reference TRBV2 and TRBJ2-7): EPEVTQTPSHQVTQMGQEVILRCVPISNHLYFYWYRQILGQKVEFLVSFYNNEISEKSEIFDDQFSVERPDGSNFTLKIRSTKLEDSAMYFCASSEAWGNEQYFGPGTRLTVT.

There are a few counts of this clonotype. The rearrangement uses TRBV27 and TRBJ2-7, with D possibly being TRBD1 or TRBD2 (5 bases each). Germline-derived CDR1 and CDR2 are MNHEY and SMNVEV (reference sequence). The ends were cut back, 4 bases at V and 5 bases at J, with 15 bases in the middle. The CDR3 is 14 residues long. The CDR3 here is CASSSTDWGDEQYF. Here the CDR3 DNA reads TGTGCCAGCAGTTCGACAGATTGGGGAGACGAGCAGTACTTC.

V usage is TRBV12-3 or TRBV12-4 and J usage is TRBJ1-4; D is ambiguous. The CDR3 covers 14 residues. V lost 1 base to trimming and J lost 8 bases, with 11 bases between them. CDR3 loop: CASSLGGFGEKLFF. The CDR3 DNA reads TGTGCCAGCAGTTTAGGAGGGTTTGGGGAAAAACTGTTTTTT.

The chain is built from TRBV5-1 and TRBJ2-2, with TRBD1 matching 9 bases. V trimming: 4 bases; J trimming: 6 bases; junction bases outside the gene matches: 4. The CDR3 is 14 residues long. Looked up from germline, CDR1 is SGHRS and CDR2 is YFSETQ. CDR3: CASSGWTGAGELFF. CDR3 nucleotide sequence: TGCGCCAGCAGCGGATGGACAGGGGCCGGGGAGCTGTTTTTT.

This clonotype was seen repeatedly, ten times or more. The genes are TRBV7-2 and TRBJ1-3; a possible D gene is TRBD1 (5 bases). The CDR3 is 14 residues long. CDR1 SGHTA and CDR2 FQGNSA come from the germline V gene. V lost 7 bases and J lost 2, with 12 bases in between. CDR3: CASTSGTAGNTIYF. CDR3 DNA sequence: TGTGCCAGCACCTCGGGGACTGCTGGAAACACCATATATTTT.

At least ten counts were recorded for this clonotype. V is TRBV6-2 or TRBV6-3 and J is TRBJ1-2; D is unclear. This CDR3 is built from 16 residues. Germline V lookup: CDR1 MNHEY, CDR2 SVGEGT. The V end lost 0 bases, the J end lost 1 base, and 12 bases lay between the germline ends. DNA for the CDR3: TGTGCCAGCAGTTACTCGAGCCAGCATAATAACTATGGCTACACCTTC. Its translation is CASSYSSQHNNYGYTF.

The chain is built from TRBV28 and TRBJ2-2; possible D gene TRBD2, 5 bases. This CDR3 spans 13 amino acids. With 6 bases removed from V and 10 bases from J, the gap between germline ends came to 15 bases. Germline V CDR1 and CDR2: MDHEN, SYDVKM. CDR3 sequence: CASRPSGGLELFF. The CDR3 DNA reads as TGTGCCAGCAGACCCTCGGGCGGGCTGGAGCTGTTTTTT.

Of note for this clonotype: The CDR3 end shows no conserved phenylalanine or tryptophan, and so a read error is likely. The rearrangement links TRBV5-1 to TRBJ2-7; 8 bases line up with TRBD2. Trimming at V came to 5 bases and at J to 9 bases, leaving 4 bases not matched to a gene. CDR1 SGHRS and CDR2 YFSETQ come from the germline V gene. The CDR3 sequence is 11 residues long. CDR3 coding DNA: TGCGCCAGCAGTCGGGGGGGTTGGCAGTACTGC. Its translation: CASSRGGWQYC.

This clonotype was recorded many times. The chain couples TRBV6-5 to TRBJ2-5, with 12 bases that match TRBD1. The CDR3 has 21 amino acids. V lost 0 bases to trimming and J lost 5 bases; unmatched junction nucleotides: 19. Germline V lookup: CDR1 MNHEY, CDR2 SVGAGI. CDR3 DNA sequence: TGTGCCAGCAGTTACTCGATCGGTTGGGGGACAGGGGGCGAAGGGGTGGAGACCCAGTACTTC. Amino acid sequence: CASSYSIGWGTGGEGVETQYF.

In its sample, this clonotype was seen once. V and J are TRBV14 and TRBJ2-1; 10 bases line up with TRBD2. Germline V gene sequence: CDR1 SGHDN, CDR2 FVKESK. With 0 bases clipped from V and 9 bases from J, the junction kept 5 bases outside the gene matches. This CDR3 is 15 amino acids long. CDR3 residues: CASSQEASGGSEQFF. CDR3 nucleotides: TGTGCCAGCAGCCAAGAAGCTAGCGGGGGTAGTGAGCAGTTCTTC.

This sequence joins TRBV25-1 and TRBJ1-5; D is perhaps TRBD1 (6 bases). Germline CDR1 is MGHDK and CDR2 is SYGVNS. The CDR3 contains 14 residues. Trimming removed 8 bases from V and 4 bases from J, with 15 bases in between. In nucleotides, the CDR3 is TGTGCCAGCTCCCCCGGGACACCAAATCAGCCCCAGCATTTT. This translates into CASSPGTPNQPQHF.

The chain couples TRBV11-2 to TRBJ2-7; no definite D call. Germline CDR1 is SGHAT and CDR2 is FQNNGV. The CDR3 extends over 14 amino acids. V shed 3 bases and J shed 3 bases, with 12 bases lying between them. CDR3 coding DNA: TGTGCCAGCAGCTTTGGATGGGGTAACTACGAGCAGTACTTC. This sequence encodes CASSFGWGNYEQYF.